The clone carrying this T cell receptor (beta chain) was seen more than once but under ten times. The CDR3 is made up of 14 amino acids. Germline V lookup: CDR1 MDHEN, CDR2 SYDVKM. Losses at the gene ends were 5 bases for V and 5 bases for J; bases not matched to a gene: 7. Sequenced by immunoSEQ multiplex PCR; TCRdb stores in-frame clones only, minus some. Among hundreds of thousands of clones listed, over 75% were seen once. Recovery among Cohort 3 donors was established by two negative PCRs, clearance, or symptom resolution. This sample was taken from a study of blood T cell repertoires in COVID-19. Study background: Some COVID-19 samples were acute and others convalescent; all came from the United States, Italy and Spain.

The source of this sequence is a man between 18 and 35 years old who had recovered from COVID-19. What was sequenced was PBMCs or T cells enriched from blood (not recorded which). The rearrangement uses TRBV28 and TRBJ1-2, with TRBD1 matching over 8 bases. CDR3 sequence (DNA): TGTGCCAGCAGTCTCCGACAGGGGTGGTATGGCTACACCTTC. Translating gives CASSLRQGWYGYTF.